This T cell receptor beta chain was sequenced during a study of shared clonotypes between healthy human individuals. Across the whole study: Donor ages ranged 18 to 49 years: a couple of women, a few men.

A word on this clone: Its cognate antigen is unknown.

When replicate PCRs were run on sorted subsets, they used about 200 ng DNA, approximately 33,000 T cell genomes. Sequenced by immunoSEQ multiplex PCR; TCRdb stores in-frame clones only, minus some. The profile shows 800,000 to 950,000 clones, 96% of them singletons. Selected positively for CCR7 and CD45RO-negative, naive CD8 cells excluded terminally differentiated effector memory CD45RA+ cells. Study outcomes and limitations: Against clonotypes common to all four donors, non-shared ones had lower generation probabilities.

Germline CDR1 is LNHNV and CDR2 is YYDKDF (reference sequence). The CDR3 consists of 16 residues. V lost 4 bases to trimming and J lost 0 bases, with 13 bases between them. This receptor was obtained from a man under 40 in good health. The gene calls are TRBV15 and TRBJ1-5, with a possible D match to TRBD1 (5 bases). Specimen: naive CD8+ T cells sorted from blood. The CDR3 DNA is TGTGCCACCAGCATAAGACAGACTTATAGCAATCAGCCCCAGCATTTT. Protein: CATSIRQTYSNQPQHF.